These T cell receptor beta chains were read from a single sample in a study of blood T cell repertoires in COVID-19. Only in-frame clones appear in the TCRdb table, and some are missing; sequencing was by immunoSEQ multiplex PCR. The sample includes about 270,000 clones, roughly 86% of them seen just once. The sequenced material came from peripheral blood. These receptors all come from a man between 35 and 55 years old who had recovered from COVID-19. CDR3s include the opening cysteine and the closing phenylalanine or tryptophan. Each record gives: clone size, D gene, J gene, V gene, CDR3 protein, CDR3 DNA. A D gene is named only where the DNA matches it firmly. Clone size is shown for a subset of rows, as once, few, many or a class of expanded clone.

- | TRBD1 | TRBJ2-1 | TRBV5-1 | CASSSSGGTEQFF | TGCGCCAGCAGCTCCTCAGGGGGTACTGAGCAGTTCTTC
- | TRBD1 | TRBJ1-2 | TRBV7-2 | CASSLSQGGGYGYTF | TGTGCCAGCAGCTTAAGTCAGGGGGGCGGCTATGGCTACACCTTC
- | - | TRBJ1-1 | TRBV27 | CASTGVVGAFF | TGTGCCAGCACCGGGGTAGTCGGAGCTTTCTTT
- | - | TRBJ2-1 | TRBV9 | CASSVEWGGPYNEQFF | TGTGCCAGCAGCGTAGAATGGGGGGGCCCGTACAATGAGCAGTTCTTC
- | TRBD1 | TRBJ2-1 | TRBV29-1 | CSGGQDNEQFF | TGCAGCGGGGGACAGGACAATGAGCAGTTCTTC
- | TRBD2 | TRBJ2-1 | TRBV6-2/TRBV6-3 | CASSADTSGRPYNEQFF | TGTGCCAGCAGTGCCGACACTAGCGGGAGGCCCTACAATGAGCAGTTCTTC
few | TRBD1 | TRBJ1-4 | TRBV19 | CASTSGTGYEKLFF | TGTGCCAGTACCTCGGGGACAGGATACGAAAAACTGTTTTTT
- | TRBD2 | TRBJ2-5 | TRBV29-1 | CSAKGLLQETQYF | TGCAGCGCCAAGGGACTACTGCAAGAGACCCAGTACTTC
few | TRBD1 | TRBJ2-3 | TRBV7-9 | CASSRDRVIDTQYF | TGTGCCAGCAGTCGGGACAGGGTCATAGATACGCAGTATTTT
- | - | TRBJ2-1 | TRBV5-1 | CASSSTRSRGEQFF | TGCGCCAGCAGCTCGACAAGAAGTAGGGGTGAGCAGTTCTTC
- | - | TRBJ1-5 | TRBV18 | CASSPGAGVQPQHF | TGTGCCAGCTCACCAGGGGCAGGGGTTCAGCCCCAGCATTTT
- | TRBD2 | TRBJ2-2 | TRBV28 | CASSPHLAGKAGELFF | TGTGCCAGCAGTCCGCACCTAGCGGGAAAGGCCGGGGAGCTGTTTTTT
- | - | TRBJ2-3 | TRBV12-2 | CASRLLKGGSTDTQYF | TGTGCAAGTCGCTTATTGAAAGGGGGTAGCACAGATACGCAGTATTTT
- | TRBD1 | TRBJ1-2 | TRBV25-1 | CASSEEMTGLFGYTF | TGTGCCAGCAGTGAAGAGATGACAGGGCTGTTTGGCTACACCTTC
- | TRBD1 | TRBJ1-3 | TRBV5-4 | CASSLGTGARSGNTIYF | TGTGCCAGCAGCTTGGGCACAGGGGCTCGGTCTGGAAACACCATATATTTT
few | - | TRBJ2-3 | TRBV7-2 | CASSLVWPTDTQYF | TGTGCCAGCAGCTTAGTATGGCCCACAGATACGCAGTATTTT
- | TRBD1 | TRBJ2-7 | TRBV5-4 | CASRPGQGFYEQYF | TGTGCCAGCAGACCTGGACAGGGCTTCTACGAGCAGTACTTC
- | TRBD2 | TRBJ2-5 | TRBV6-5 | CASSYSGSGGSRTQYF | TGTGCCAGCAGTTACTCGGGTAGCGGGGGCTCGCGGACCCAGTACTTC
- | TRBD2 | TRBJ2-2 | TRBV5-4 | CASSLVAGDTGELFF | TGTGCCAGCAGCTTAGTAGCGGGAGATACCGGGGAGCTGTTTTTT
- | TRBD1 | TRBJ1-1 | TRBV19 | CASSTYRGRMNTEAFF | TGTGCCAGTAGTACGTACAGGGGGCGTATGAACACTGAAGCTTTCTTT
- | - | TRBJ1-1 | TRBV7-9 | CASSPGQGPAFF | TGTGCCAGCAGCCCAGGGCAAGGGCCAGCTTTCTTT
- | - | TRBJ2-7 | TRBV6-5 | CASSYYRDGGLYEQYF | TGTGCCAGCAGTTATTACAGAGACGGAGGACTTTACGAGCAGTACTTC
- | TRBD1 | TRBJ2-5 | TRBV6-5 | CASSYSWDSWGKTQYF | TGTGCCAGCAGTTACTCTTGGGACAGTTGGGGAAAGACCCAGTACTTC
- | - | TRBJ1-2 | TRBV4-3 | CASSQNNNYGYTF | TGCGCCAGCAGCCAAAACAATAACTATGGCTACACCTTC
once | TRBD2 | TRBJ2-7 | TRBV29-1 | CSVASLAGGREQYF | TGCAGCGTCGCCTCCCTAGCGGGGGGGCGCGAGCAGTACTTC
- | TRBD2 | TRBJ2-3 | TRBV6-2/TRBV6-3 | CASSYFFRGDTDTQYF | TGTGCCAGCAGTTACTTTTTCCGGGGGGATACAGATACGCAGTATTTT
- | - | TRBJ2-7 | TRBV24-1 | CATSGGGGEQYF | TGTGCCACCAGCGGGGGAGGGGGCGAGCAGTACTTC
- | TRBD2 | TRBJ2-7 | TRBV7-2 | CASSAQLAGGPIYEQYF | TGTGCCAGCAGCGCCCAGTTGGCGGGGGGGCCCATCTACGAGCAGTACTTC
- | TRBD2 | TRBJ2-1 | TRBV7-2 | CASSLSGRGNEQFF | TGTGCCAGCAGCTTAAGTGGGAGGGGCAATGAGCAGTTCTTC
- | TRBD2 | TRBJ2-1 | TRBV15 | CATAGANSYNEQFF | TGTGCCACCGCGGGAGCCAACTCCTACAATGAGCAGTTCTTC
- | - | TRBJ1-2 | TRBV27 | CASSFSGRFYGYTF | TGTGCCAGCAGTTTCTCGGGGAGATTCTATGGCTACACCTTC
- | - | TRBJ2-3 | TRBV7-2 | CASSSILRGPDTQYF | TGTGCCAGCAGTTCCATCCTCCGGGGTCCAGATACGCAGTATTTT
once | - | TRBJ2-5 | TRBV25-1 | CASSTGQSRETQYF | TGTGCCAGCAGCACCGGACAGTCTAGGGAGACCCAGTACTTC
- | - | TRBJ2-3 | TRBV2 | CASSEVLGGDTQYF | TGTGCCAGCAGTGAAGTCCTAGGAGGAGATACGCAGTATTTT
- | - | TRBJ1-6 | TRBV9 | CASSLTGTQAHSPLHF | TGTGCCAGCAGCCTTACAGGGACGCAAGCGCATTCACCCCTCCACTTT
few | - | TRBJ1-2 | TRBV19 | CASTEQGAPANYGYTF | TGTGCCAGTACCGAACAGGGAGCTCCCGCTAACTATGGCTACACCTTC
few | - | TRBJ1-6 | TRBV6-4 | CASSEWGDSPLHF | TGTGCCAGCAGTGAATGGGGCGATTCACCCCTCCACTTT
- | TRBD2 | TRBJ2-3 | TRBV7-9 | CASSPGTSGVPGDTQYF | TGTGCCAGCAGCCCCGGGACTAGCGGGGTACCGGGTGATACGCAGTATTTT
- | TRBD1 | TRBJ1-5 | TRBV10-3 | CAISESNLQGAQHF | TGTGCCATCAGTGAGTCGAACCTCCAGGGGGCCCAGCATTTT
few | - | TRBJ2-5 | TRBV7-2 | CASSFIGGETQYF | TGTGCCAGCAGCTTCATCGGGGGTGAGACCCAGTACTTC
- | - | TRBJ1-5 | TRBV27 | CASRAGVAQPQHF | TGTGCCAGCAGGGCAGGGGTGGCTCAGCCCCAGCATTTT
once | TRBD2 | TRBJ2-3 | TRBV7-6 | CASSRGLAGDTDTQYF | TGTGCCAGCAGCCGAGGACTAGCGGGTGACACAGATACGCAGTATTTT
- | - | TRBJ2-1 | TRBV5-1 | CASSLGGTAGDEQFF | TGCGCCAGCAGCTTGGGTGGGACGGCAGGGGATGAGCAGTTCTTC
- | TRBD1 | TRBJ2-3 | TRBV4-3 | CASSQALDRRSADTQYF | TGCGCCAGCAGCCAAGCGCTGGACAGGCGGAGCGCAGATACGCAGTATTTT
- | TRBD1 | TRBJ1-1 | TRBV9 | CASSVGHRGNTEAFF | TGTGCCAGCAGCGTAGGTCACAGGGGGAACACTGAAGCTTTCTTT
few | TRBD2 | TRBJ2-2 | TRBV6-6 | CASSFSGGNTGELFF | TGTGCCAGCAGTTTCAGCGGGGGGAACACCGGGGAGCTGTTTTTT
few | TRBD1 | TRBJ1-1 | TRBV19 | CASSISFTGAWTEAFF | TGTGCCAGTAGTATAAGTTTCACAGGGGCTTGGACTGAAGCTTTCTTT
- | TRBD2 | TRBJ2-7 | TRBV6-2/TRBV6-3 | CASSKGGGGTYEQYF | TGTGCCAGCAGTAAAGGCGGGGGGGGGACCTACGAGCAGTACTTC
- | TRBD2 | TRBJ2-2 | TRBV19 | CASQLAGIPRGELFF | TGTGCCAGTCAGCTAGCGGGAATACCGCGCGGGGAGCTGTTTTTT
once | - | TRBJ2-2 | TRBV6-5 | CASRADRTAGELFF | TGTGCCAGCAGAGCCGACAGGACCGCCGGGGAGCTGTTTTTT
- | TRBD1 | TRBJ2-7 | TRBV6-6 | CASSRINRDRYEQYF | TGTGCCAGCAGCCGAATAAACCGGGACAGGTACGAGCAGTACTTC